Below, one T cell receptor beta chain is given with its context. Its antigen is currently not known. Base qualities are not at hand, and no much larger clone is one base apart. From cysteine to phenylalanine, the CDR3 is 16 amino acids long. CDR3 DNA is the only sequence kept; it has 48 bases, read in frame from the first base. V sheds 3 bases and J sheds 2 bases, leaving 17 bases between their ends. Looking up the germline V gene (reference sequence) yields CDR1 DFQATT and CDR2 SNEGSKA. This sample is part of a study of blood T cell repertoires in COVID-19 (dated by TCRdb to 2018 to 2021). Describing the broader study: Samples from collaborators originated in the United States, Italy and Spain and spanned both the acute and convalescent phases of COVID-19. The prospective study material was composed of cDNA or gDNA derived from T cells, B-cell-depleted T cells, or PBMCs. Deeply sampled blood TCRbeta repertoires from subjects exposed to, actively infected with, or recovered from COVID-19 were included in the dataset. A freely available public database, intended as a resource for researchers studying the immune response to SARS-CoV-2, is where the repertoires were released. The samples were drawn from the first 160 participants of the ongoing ImmuneRACE study and from some 1,300 subjects provided by 6 global collaborators. Nearly every sample came with metadata listing a de-identified subject ID, COVID-19 status, age in years and sex. Where available, HLA class I and class II types were taken from metadata supplied by the sample provider and were not determined by assay-based typing. General study outcomes and caveats: How much clinical and demographic metadata was included differed by source and by participant, and the metadata was provided uncurated.

TCRbeta CDR3 regions were amplified from genomic DNA using the immunoSEQ Assay, a bias-controlled multiplex PCR. The original pipeline was this. Nucleated cell counts per sample were estimated from amplification of reference gene primers within the assay. To quantify the absolute abundance of each unique TCRbeta CDR3 rearrangement, sequence reads were collapsed and filtered. For each sample, productive Simpson clonality was calculated as the square root of Simpson's diversity index over productive rearrangements. The table was pulled from immuneACCESS by TCRdb, which kept in-frame rearrangements only. Such tables lose some clones; where checked, under half of the loss comes from unresolved V genes, and the rest has no known cause. V, J and clone size are taken as reported in that table, and D and trimming were inferred from the DNA itself. The sample yields about 210,000 clones; about 80% were counted once. Under 3% of the sample is held by the ten biggest clonotypes.

Collaborating institutions collected whole blood in K2EDTA tubes following their own protocols. Collaborator samples were shipped for TCRbeta analysis as frozen whole blood, isolated PBMCs, or DNA extracted from either sample type. This TCR came from a woman aged 40 to 50 with active or convalescent COVID-19. Sequencing was done on a sample of peripheral blood. The chain links TRBV20-1 with TRBJ2-1, with a tentative D gene TRBD2 over 7 matching bases. The CDR3 in this case is CSASIGGGQTYNEQFF. The nucleotide sequence is TGCAGTGCTAGTATCGGCGGGGGCCAGACCTACAATGAGCAGTTCTTC.